The 9 T cell receptor beta chains below were found in one sample sequenced in a study of cytomegalovirus exposure and HLA in healthy donors. In the PCR, 60 Vbeta and 13 Jbeta primers were used. The method was immunoSEQ multiplex PCR; TCRdb's version includes in-frame clones alone and lacks a portion of them. The data contain fewer than 250,000 clones, around 80% of them singletons. The sample consisted of PBMCs. The receptors derive from a boy under 10 years old in good health and CMV-seronegative.

This clone was observed a single time. DNA for the CDR3: TGTGCCAGTAGTATAGCGCAGGGGATAGAGACCCAGTACTTC. It translates to CASSIAQGIETQYF. The chain couples TRBV19 to TRBJ2-5; the D gene is possibly TRBD1 (6 bases). The CDR3 has 14 amino acids. V was trimmed by 1 base and J by 4 bases, leaving 10 bases between them. Germline CDR1 LNHDA, CDR2 SQIVND (reference sequence). The entire variable domain, with the rest obtained from reference TRBV19 and TRBJ2-5, is as follows: DGGITQSPKYLFRKEGQNVTLSCEQNLNHDAMYWYRQDPGQGLRLIYYSQIVNDFQKGDIAEGYSVSREKKESFPLTVTSAQKNPTAFYLCASSIAQGIETQYFGPGTRLLVL.

V usage is TRBV2 and J usage is TRBJ1-3; possible D gene TRBD1, 6 bases. The germline V and J ends were trimmed by 9 bases and 0 bases, with 15 bases remaining between them. Germline CDR1 is SNHLY and CDR2 is FYNNEI. CDR3 length equals 15 residues. This chain's CDR3 is CASSGTPSSGNTIYF. CDR3 in DNA: TGTGCCAGTTCCGGGACACCGAGCTCTGGAAACACCATATATTTT.

As for this clone: The sample contains more than one DNA sequence encoding this CDR3. The CDR3 DNA reads TGTGCCAGCAGCCAAGGACAGGGTGTCTACGAGCAGTACTTC. Translating it yields CASSQGQGVYEQYF. The chain links TRBV4-2 to TRBJ2-7; 7 bases are shared with TRBD1. Losses at the gene ends were 1 base for V and 3 bases for J; bases not matched to a gene: 3. Looked up from germline, CDR1 is LGHNA and CDR2 is YNFKEQ. The CDR3 sequence is 14 residues long.

CDR3 sequence: CASSLVAGAETQYF. The CDR3 nucleotides read TGTGCCAGCAGCTTAGTCGCAGGGGCCGAGACCCAGTACTTC. The V gene is TRBV11-3, the J gene TRBJ2-5; maybe TRBD1 (6 bases). The CDR3 is 14 amino acids. CDR1 is SGHNT, CDR2 YENEEA, per germline. The V and J ends lost 1 base and 5 bases respectively, with 11 bases between them. The whole variable domain, filled in from reference TRBV11-3 and TRBJ2-5, reads EAGVVQSPRYKIIEKKQPVAFWCNPISGHNTLYWYLQNLGQGPELLIRYENEEAVDDSQLPKDRFSAERLKGVDSTLKIQPAELGDSAVYLCASSLVAGAETQYFGPGTRLLVL.

This chain links TRBV30 with TRBJ1-2; D remains ambiguous. Trimming stripped 0 bases from V and 7 bases from J, with 9 bases between. Germline CDR1 and CDR2: GTSNPN and SVGIG (reference sequence). This CDR3 is built from 12 residues. CDR3 region: CAWSVGQFGYTF. CDR3 DNA: TGTGCCTGGAGTGTTGGGCAATTTGGCTACACCTTC.

The chain links TRBV6-1 to TRBJ2-1; TRBD1 agrees at 7 bases. CDR1 and CDR2 (germline): MNHNS, SASEGT. The CDR3 loop spans 12 amino acids. J lost 4 bases, V lost 6 bases, and 0 bases had no gene match. The CDR3 DNA follows: TGTGCCAGCAGGACAGGGTACAATGAGCAGTTCTTC. It encodes CASRTGYNEQFF.

This rearrangement joins TRBV30 to TRBJ1-2; D possibly corresponds to TRBD1 (6 bases). CDR1 and CDR2 (germline): GTSNPN, SVGIG (reference sequence). Trimming cost V 2 bases and J 0 bases, with 13 bases left between them. This CDR3 comprises 15 residues. CDR3 protein: CAWSKGGAANYGYTF. The CDR3 region has the DNA TGTGCCTGGAGTAAGGGGGGGGCGGCTAACTATGGCTACACCTTC. Based on the CDR3 plus reference TRBV30 and TRBJ1-2, the full variable domain is SQTIHQWPATLVQPVGSPLSLECTVEGTSNPNLYWYRQAAGRGLQLLFYSVGIGQISSEVPQNLSASRPQDRQFILSSKKLLLSDSGFYLCAWSKGGAANYGYTFGSGTRLTVV.

This chain joins TRBV18 and TRBJ1-1; a possible D gene is TRBD1 (5 bases). The V and J ends lost 2 bases and 10 bases respectively, with 14 bases between them. This CDR3 is built from 13 residues. The germline CDR1 and CDR2 sequences are KGHSH and LQKENI. CDR3 DNA sequence: TGTGCCAGCTCACCAGATCAGGGCGCTGGAGCTTTCTTT. Protein sequence: CASSPDQGAGAFF.

The V gene is TRBV6-6, the J gene TRBJ2-7; D is perhaps TRBD2 (7 bases). With 5 bases removed from V and 7 bases from J, the gap between germline ends came to 21 bases. This CDR3 is 15 amino acids long. Looked up from germline, CDR1 is MNHNY and CDR2 is SVGAGI (reference sequence). The CDR3 reads CASSPGVAGAGEQYF. The CDR3 DNA is TGTGCCAGCAGTCCAGGGGTGGCGGGAGCAGGGGAGCAGTACTTC.